This TCR beta chain was obtained from a study of cytomegalovirus exposure and HLA in healthy donors (TCRdb year 2017). Study-level background: According to an earlier analysis of around 600 of the donors, about 179 million T cells yielded roughly 110 million unique TCR beta sequences and about 300 Gb of sequence data. A later genetic analysis took genome-wide SNP genotypes for about three fifths of the 666 donors and used that subset as a discovery cohort. The study used immunosequencing to profile the T cell repertoires of 666 subjects and linked those repertoires to cytomegalovirus serostatus. Typing coverage differed by locus: A, B, C, DRB1 and DQB1 were typed in about 620-640 donors, DQA1 in 500 to 550, DPA1 in roughly 590, and DPB1 in just under 490. An earlier analysis of approximately 580 of the donors used high-throughput TCR beta sequencing to judge whether each TCR beta V gene segment behaved as functional or pseudogenic. A later analysis re-examined previously published TCR beta repertoires from about 670 donors and added high-resolution HLA genotyping to investigate patterns of TCR occurrence. Donor age, sex, ethnicity and CMV serostatus were compiled alongside the repertoire data. Besides the first cohort of approximately 670 subjects, a separate validation cohort made up of 120 different subjects was used. Approximately 330 gigabases of sequencing data and approximately 91 million unique TCR sequences made up an early release that covered nearly 650 HLA-typed donors. To predict cytomegalovirus infection status, the study brought together high-throughput TCR immunosequencing, statistical association of individual TCRs with disease status, and machine learning. All discovery cohort repertoires had been generated on a single sequencing platform. On average, 235,054 unique TCR beta nucleotide sequences were sequenced per donor among more than 350 genotyped donors of the cohort, with approximately 18% of those sequences being non-productive. Rather than drawing on any new phenotypic data, the later analysis identified candidate immune exposures from TCR beta sequences and the way those sequences occurred across donors. HLA typing included class I and class II loci at four-digit resolution. The genetic ancestry cluster associated with self-reported Caucasian donors included over 65% of the roughly 380 genotyped donors. Because of strong linkage in the cohort, 5 or 6 DR-DQ haplotypes were treated as single units for association and clustering. The study aimed to test whether cataloging public T cell receptors could reveal signatures of past pathogen exposure. The investigation overall reported the following: The sequencing pipeline was judged likely to have produced a cluster of highly shared sequence variants as a technical artifact. A further reported finding was that TCR beta sequences accurately predicted the HLA-A and HLA-B alleles for most subjects in the first cohort. Some IMGT-functional V segments, including TRBV6-2 and TRBV6-3, could not be distinguished by the 87-base-pair reads and were therefore excluded. It was suggested by the authors that the approach could potentially be generalized to other disease states and immunological phenotypes. In an earlier analysis of some 500 of the donors, most TCR beta V segments were observed in productive rearrangements about 90% or about 30% of the time, broadly matching IMGT annotations. According to a later analysis, parvovirus B19, influenza, CMV and Epstein-Barr virus appeared linked to several top co-occurrence clusters. Because counts were too low, approximately 18 rarely observed V segments, including chromosome 9 orphons, were excluded from the earlier analysis of several hundred of the donors. Because some donors lacked HLA typing at each locus, the association tests relied only on the typed subset. In a later analysis, 16,951 TCR beta sequences were associated with specific HLA alleles at a false discovery rate of 0.05. Roughly uniform sequencing depth across donors was assumed in presence/absence analyses, although this assumption may not hold. In both the original and validation cohorts, the classifier was reported to diagnose cytomegalovirus status with high specificity and sensitivity. Correlated functional status among segregating V segments might reflect linkage disequilibrium, but an unknown experimental factor could not be ruled out. According to a later genetic analysis, donors in an Asian-associated ancestry cluster had fewer N-insertions in productive TCRs than the approximately 610-donor mean. Immune exposure information for the cohort was limited to CMV serostatus. The study gave a list of over 150 TCR beta chains associated with cytomegalovirus. A later analysis found that TCR association rates varied across HLA loci, with DRB1 alleles showing the most associated TCRs and HLA-C alleles the fewest. A later genetic analysis associated a missense DCLRE1C variant with V-gene and J-gene trimming of TCR beta chains, and an independent cohort replicated the association. In vitro tests confirmed that three of the cytomegalovirus-associated TCR beta chains recognize cytomegalovirus antigens. A later analysis found that most CMV-associated TCR beta chains appeared HLA-restricted, with HLA associations seemingly driven largely by CMV exposure. Assigning TCR associations to individual alleles was difficult when HLA alleles, especially DR and DQ, strongly co-occurred. A later analysis found that HLA-associated TCR beta chains were more clonally expanded and had lower generation probabilities than equally common non-associated chains. While some public TCRs were present in many individuals, most TCR sequences turned up only very rarely across donors. Only TCR beta chains were sequenced in this cohort, and the absence of alpha or paired-chain data limited detectable features.

The cohort was made up of hundreds of healthy bone marrow donors. All cohort members were sampled while nominally healthy, although unrecorded immune exposures were likely present. The donor tested CMV seropositive and was one of the 289 seropositive cohort members. Every donor gave a peripheral blood sample, and the peripheral blood mononuclear cells from that sample were used for TCR beta sequencing. Genomic DNA was extracted from the blood cell samples with the Qiagen DNeasy Blood Extraction Kit. Receptor amplification or capture employed the immunoSEQ multiplex PCR assay. For the multiplex PCR, a mixture combining 60 forward primers for TCR Vbeta segments and 13 reverse primers for TCR Jbeta segments was used. Amplification of the CDR3 region of rearranged TCR beta genes was performed with a multiplex PCR assay on genomic DNA. The Illumina HiSeq System was used to sequence the amplified TCR beta libraries as 87-base-pair reads. In the original analysis: In a later analysis, approximately 74 million unique TCR beta chains were counted across the approximately 640 repertoires, and around 10 million of these chains were shared by at least two donors. Raw reads were error-corrected and collapsed into unique sequences with a nearest-neighbor algorithm that merged closely related sequences to remove PCR and sequencing errors. Alignment of CDR3 sequences to IMGT reference sequences was used to assign V, D and J gene segments. For a sequence to be retained, at least a six-nucleotide match to both a V gene segment and a J gene segment was required. Rearrangements were called productive when the CDR3 lacked stop codons and stayed in frame with V and J; all others were non-productive. CDR3 was defined according to IMGT convention as the region running from the second conserved V-encoded cysteine to the conserved J-encoded phenylalanine. The earlier analysis of some 600 of the donors excluded sequences that lacked an unambiguous match to a single V gene segment. In an earlier analysis of about 590 of the donors, a V segment was called functional when productive rearrangements were above 56.7%, and segregating when the standard deviation between donors exceeded 5%. A statistical classification framework was built for diagnosing cytomegalovirus status from the catalog of TCR beta chain sequences. In a later analysis, TCR nucleotide sequences were compared against IMGT/GENE-DB human TR gene sequences so that V and J genes could be assigned. A later analysis assigned CDR3 sequences and most-parsimonious VDJ recombination scenarios with the TCRdist pipeline. In a later analysis, every TCR beta chain was defined by the combination of its CDR3 amino acid sequence and its V-gene family, and reads without a unique V-gene family were dropped. To address suspected cross-contamination and a sequencing artifact, a later analysis removed a few hundred highly shared, low-generation-probability nucleotide sequences. For each public chain, a later analysis derived a clonal expansion index from normalized ranks of inferred template counts within each repertoire. In a later analysis, generation probabilities were computed using a VDJ recombination model fitted to out-of-frame rearrangements, and the results were checked against IGoR. A later analysis scored TCR-TCR, TCR-HLA and TCR-CMV co-occurrence with hypergeometric tests, applying a repertoire-size bias correction to TCR pairs. False discovery rates were estimated in a later analysis by permuting HLA or CMV assignments 20 times. In a later analysis, co-occurring TCRs were grouped using DBSCAN, and TCRdist sequence similarity was added for clustering within HLA-allele-positive subsets. Repertoires with fewer than 30,000 or more than 120,000 public chains were left out of co-occurrence clustering, as were five repertoires with anomalous nucleotide sharing. Drawn from immuneACCESS, this table holds only the in-frame rearrangements with V and J called that TCRdb kept. Clones are partly lost; checked studies trace under half to an unresolved V gene and leave the rest unexplained. V, J and clone size were drawn from that table, and D and trimming were deduced from the DNA. Here the sample has 65,000 to 90,000 clones; about 78% occur a single time. The ten largest clones capture around 9.3% of the sample.

A remark on this clone: It lacks a known antigen. Base quality data are lacking; no much larger clone is found one base away.

The germline V gene sets CDR1 to SGHRS and CDR2 to YFSETQ. V is reduced by 1 base and J by 3 bases, leaving a spacing of 10 bases between them. The CDR3 holds 14 amino acids from the cysteine to the phenylalanine. Only the CDR3 DNA stays, 42 bases, in frame from base 1. The material sequenced was PBMCs. The source of this sequence is a woman in her 40s in good health and CMV-seropositive. Recombination joined TRBV5-1 with TRBJ1-2; TRBD1 could be the D gene, as 6 bases match. At the DNA level, the sequence is TGCGCCAGCAGCTTGAGGGACAAGGACTATGGCTACACCTTC. Its coded protein is CASSLRDKDYGYTF. Reference TRBV5-1 and TRBJ1-2 genes cover what lies past the CDR3, so the full variable domain is KAGVTQTPRYLIKTRGQQVTLSCSPISGHRSVSWYQQTPGQGLQFLFEYFSETQRNKGNFPGRFSGRQFSNSRSEMNVSTLELGDSALYLCASSLRDKDYGYTFGSGTRLTVV.